This TCR beta chain derives from a study of OX40 agonist ivuxolimab in advanced cancers. Study information: Dosing consisted of intravenous ivuxolimab at 0.01 to 10 mg/kg every 2 weeks.

The repertoire was sequenced with immunoSEQ multiplex PCR; TCRdb's copy has only in-frame clones and lacks some. The sample carries 60,000 to 100,000 clones, roughly 84% recorded once. Trimming took 2 bases from V and 4 from J, leaving 3 bases between them. The CDR3 has 11 amino acids. Germline CDR1 reads MDHEN; CDR2 reads SYDVKM. This TCR was sampled from an adult with an advanced solid tumor such as melanoma, head and neck, liver or kidney cancer. The sequences come from CD4+ or CD8+ T cells sorted from blood, collected in a trial of the OX40 agonist ivuxolimab. The rearrangement joins TRBV28 to TRBJ2-7; no reliable D call. The CDR3 region has the DNA TGTGCCAGCAGTTTAATGTACGAGCAGTACTTC. It yields the protein CASSLMYEQYF.